This T cell receptor beta chain was documented in a study of T cells in tuberculosis (dated by TCRdb to between 2018 and 2020). With regard to the full study: The study combined CD1B tetramers and high-throughput TCR immunosequencing to characterize T cells specific for the mycobacterial lipid antigen glucose monomycolate (GMM). A South African clinical cohort compared IGRA-negative adolescents, IGRA-positive adolescents with latent tuberculosis and adults with active tuberculosis, around ten per group. PBMC from active tuberculosis patients were archived either before standard anti-tuberculosis treatment began or within 7 days of the start of that treatment.

The CDR3 contains 16 residues, cysteine and phenylalanine counted. Only CDR3 DNA is held: 48 bases, read in frame from base 1. Trimming takes 1 base off V and 3 bases off J; junction bases not matched to a gene: 5. CDR1 and CDR2 are drawn from the germline V gene: KGHSH, LQKENI. In the case of this clone: No antigen is known for it. Per-base qualities were not stored, and no clone one base away is much larger.

The immunoSEQ multiplex PCR assay was used to generate TCR libraries, with TCR-beta and/or TCR-alpha/delta assays applied to each sample. The amplified TCR libraries were sequenced on the Illumina high-throughput platform. The study's processing was this. Clustering and dimensionality reduction were performed using pairwise TCRdist distances among GMM-specific receptors from ex vivo sorted or in vitro expanded T cells. The score assigned to each clinical repertoire was mean NN-distance, meaning the average TCRdist to the nearest 10% of tetramer-positive reference sequences. GEM TCR motif frequency was calculated as the fraction of unique TCRs that matched known GEM sequences by V/J usage and CDR3 length. Linear discriminant analysis with leave-one-out cross-validation, implemented in scikit-learn, was used to classify active tuberculosis. What TCRdb holds here is the immuneACCESS table cut down to in-frame rearrangements. Part of the clones is not present; checked against another copy, under half of the missing clones reflect an unresolved V gene, and the others are unexplained. V, J and clone size derive from that table, while D and trimming were established from the DNA sequence. The sample yields 25,000 to 35,000 clones; just over 90% were counted once. Of the sample, 6.5% to 8.5% falls within the top ten clones.

This sample's time point label indicates: new active TB diagnosis, blood taken before or within 7 days of starting treatment. The patients with active tuberculosis were newly diagnosed, HIV-seronegative South African adults aged 18 years or older. Active tuberculosis was confirmed by positive sputum smear microscopy and/or positive M. tuberculosis culture. Immunosequencing was performed on unsorted cryopreserved PBMC and covered some 100,000 T cells per clinical donor on average. The paper as a whole reports these results and caveats: Clinical samples were selected based on which cryopreserved specimens were available, and the active tuberculosis cases were adults whereas the controls were adolescents. Smaller mean NN-distances to GMM-specific TCRs were observed in active tuberculosis TCR-alpha repertoires than in IGRA-negative controls, suggesting clonal expansion of GMM-specific TCRs. The smaller NN-distances in active tuberculosis patients were driven in part by shorter CDR3-alpha lengths, while the difference seen for TCR-beta was not statistically significant. An accuracy of about 89% (AUROC approximately 0.93) was reached by a classifier using the diverse GMM-specific repertoire, compared with more than 65% accuracy when GEM motif frequencies were used.

The chain is made from TRBV18 and TRBJ2-1; TRBD1 lines up with 8 middle nucleotides. The sample in question was PBMCs, obtained at tuberculosis diagnosis. The clonotype comes from an adult with tuberculosis. Some clones in this sample may be carry-over from other donors' samples. The nucleotides are TGTGCCAGCTCACCACAAACCGGGACAGGCTACAATGAGCAGTTCTTC. Protein translation: CASSPQTGTGYNEQFF. With all but the CDR3 taken from the reference TRBV18 and TRBJ2-1 genes, the full variable domain is: NAGVMQNPRHLVRRRGQEARLRCSPMKGHSHVYWYRQLPEEGLKFMVYLQKENIIDESGMPKERFSAEFPKEGPSILRIQQVVRGDSAAYFCASSPQTGTGYNEQFFGPGTRLTVL.